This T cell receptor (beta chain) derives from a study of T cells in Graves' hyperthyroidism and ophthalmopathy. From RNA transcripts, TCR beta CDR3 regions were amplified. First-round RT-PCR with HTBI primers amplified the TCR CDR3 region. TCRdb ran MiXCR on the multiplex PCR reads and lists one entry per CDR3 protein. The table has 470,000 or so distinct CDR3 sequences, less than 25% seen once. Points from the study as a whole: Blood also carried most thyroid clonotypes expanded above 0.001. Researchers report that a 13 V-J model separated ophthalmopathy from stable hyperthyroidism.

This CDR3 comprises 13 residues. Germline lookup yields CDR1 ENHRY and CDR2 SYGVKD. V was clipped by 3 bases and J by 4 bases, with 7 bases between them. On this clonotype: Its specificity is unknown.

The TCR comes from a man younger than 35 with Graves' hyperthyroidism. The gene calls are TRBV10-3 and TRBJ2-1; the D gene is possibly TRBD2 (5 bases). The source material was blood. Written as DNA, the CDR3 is TGTGCCATCAGTGATAGGACTTACAATGAGCAGTTCTTC. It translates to CAISDRTYNEQFF.